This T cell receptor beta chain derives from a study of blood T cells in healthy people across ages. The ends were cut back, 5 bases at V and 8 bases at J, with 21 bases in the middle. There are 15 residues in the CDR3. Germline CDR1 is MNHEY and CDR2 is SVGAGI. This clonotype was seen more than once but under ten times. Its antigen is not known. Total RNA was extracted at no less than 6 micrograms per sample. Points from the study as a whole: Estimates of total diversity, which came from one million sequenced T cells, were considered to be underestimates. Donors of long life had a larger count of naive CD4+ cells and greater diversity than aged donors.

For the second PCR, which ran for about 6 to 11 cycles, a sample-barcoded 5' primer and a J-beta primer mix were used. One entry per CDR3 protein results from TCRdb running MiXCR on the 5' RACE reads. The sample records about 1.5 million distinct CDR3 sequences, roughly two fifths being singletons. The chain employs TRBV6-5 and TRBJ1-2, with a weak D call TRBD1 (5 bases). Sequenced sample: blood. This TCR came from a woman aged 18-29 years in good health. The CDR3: CASSPGPLVERGYTF. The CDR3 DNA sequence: TGTGCCAGCAGTCCGGGACCCCTCGTTGAAAGAGGCTACACCTTC.